These 19 T cell receptor beta chains originate from one sample sequenced in a study of regulatory T cells in long-lasting Graves disease. The time point is: newly diagnosed GD, antithyroid drugs for less than 3 months. The TCR library used RNA extracted from PBMCs. HTBI primers from iRepertoire and Arm-PCR of CDR3 regions yielded the TCR beta libraries. TCRdb recomputed calls from the multiplex PCR reads with MiXCR, one row per CDR3 protein. This sample has about 540,000 distinct CDR3 sequences, with about 13% found just once. These data were also filed under a second study, of T cells in Graves' hyperthyroidism and ophthalmopathy.

The source was peripheral blood mononuclear cells (PBMCs), collected at new diagnosis, from a patient treated with antithyroid drugs. The receptors come from a man aged 25 to 40 with Graves disease.

This clonotype was observed many times. The chain recombines TRBV5-1 with TRBJ1-2; the D is unclear. CDR1 and CDR2 from the germline V gene are SGHRS and YFSETQ. Deletions cut 0 bases from V and 4 bases from J, with 13 bases between. CDR3 length equals 15 residues. CDR3 nucleotide sequence: TGCGCCAGCAGCTTGGCCGCCGGGTTCCGCTATGGCTACACCTTC. Translation: CASSLAAGFRYGYTF.

DNA for the CDR3: TGTGCCACCAGCAGAGATCCCGGATACGAGCAGTACTTC. This codes for CATSRDPGYEQYF. The gene calls are TRBV15 and TRBJ2-7; no clear D gene. Trimming shortened V by 0 bases and J by 4 bases, and 7 bases separated the two germline ends. The CDR3 is 13 amino acids. Germline V gene data show CDR1 as LNHNV and CDR2 as YYDKDF (reference sequence).

V is TRBV20-1 and J is TRBJ1-2, with 11 bases that match TRBD1. Germline V CDR1 and CDR2: DFQATT, SNEGSKA (reference sequence). This CDR3 comprises 16 residues. J was trimmed by 7 bases and V by 1 base; bases with no gene match: 11. This CDR3 is CSARVRDRGVTGGYTF. As DNA, the CDR3 is TGCAGTGCTAGAGTCCGGGACAGGGGGGTTACGGGTGGCTACACCTTC.

A word on this clonotype: A much more abundant neighbour one base away suggests this may be a read error. The chain couples TRBV29-1 to TRBJ2-5; D is ambiguous. Germline loops: CDR1 SQVTM, CDR2 ANQGSEA. The CDR3 length is 15 residues. The CDR3 here is CSVEALSPRGEIQYF. Written as DNA, the CDR3 is TGCAGCGTTGAAGCTCTCTCTCCCCGCGGAGAGATCCAGTACTTC.

This clonotype was observed many times. The rearrangement uses TRBV5-1 and TRBJ2-1, with TRBD1 matching 8 bases. Germline assignment: CDR1 SGHRS and CDR2 YFSETQ. This CDR3 region has 14 residues. V lost 4 bases and J lost 9; bases outside the gene matches: 9. CDR3 nucleotide sequence: TGCGCCAGCAGCCTTGGACAGGGTGGTACTGAGCAGTTCTTC. This gives the protein CASSLGQGGTEQFF.

This clonotype has ten or more counts. The rearrangement joins TRBV30 to TRBJ2-3; D gene uncertain. V was trimmed by 3 bases and J by 0 bases, leaving 13 bases between them. Per germline, CDR1 GTSNPN and CDR2 SVGIG (reference sequence). The CDR3 spans 15 residues. The CDR3 region is CAWRPDFTSTDTQYF. The DNA for the CDR3 is TGTGCCTGGAGGCCCGACTTCACTAGCACAGATACGCAGTATTTT.

This clonotype was recorded at least ten times. V gene TRBV27 combines with J gene TRBJ1-1; 8 nucleotides align to TRBD1. Trimming took 5 bases from V and 0 from J; bases not matched to a gene: 11. Germline V CDR1 and CDR2: MNHEY, SMNVEV (reference sequence). The CDR3 sequence is 17 residues long. The CDR3 region has the DNA TGTGCCAGCAGTCGCCGGACAGGGACGGGGATGAACACTGAAGCTTTCTTT. This encodes CASSRRTGTGMNTEAFF.

Only a few counts were recorded for this clonotype. The chain combines TRBV19 with TRBJ1-1; 7 nucleotides align to TRBD1. Germline assignment: CDR1 LNHDA and CDR2 SQIVND (reference sequence). The CDR3 contains 15 residues. Trimming at V came to 7 bases and at J to 5 bases, leaving 13 bases not matched to a gene. The CDR3 region is CASTSWRQGDTEAFF. Here the CDR3 DNA reads TGTGCCAGTACCTCTTGGAGGCAGGGGGATACTGAAGCTTTCTTT.

This clonotype was counted only a few times. V gene TRBV5-1 combines with J gene TRBJ2-3; 9 bases are shared with TRBD1. CDR1 and CDR2 from the germline V gene are SGHRS and YFSETQ. This CDR3 comprises 17 residues. Trimming at V came to 3 bases and at J to 1 base, leaving 9 bases not matched to a gene. The DNA of the CDR3 is TGCGCCAGCAGCTCCCAGAGGACAGGGGCTGGCACAGATACGCAGTATTTT. It translates to CASSSQRTGAGTDTQYF.

The chain employs TRBV6-1 and TRBJ2-1, with D possibly being TRBD2 (6 bases). CDR3 length equals 16 residues. Germline V gene lookup returns CDR1 MNHNS and CDR2 SASEGT. With 5 bases removed from V and 0 bases from J, the gap between germline ends came to 14 bases. CDR3 DNA sequence: TGTGCCAGCAGTCCCGCTCCAGCGGGCTCCTACAATGAGCAGTTCTTC. This encodes CASSPAPAGSYNEQFF.

This clonotype came up many times. The chain uses TRBV14 and TRBJ2-1; 8 bases align to TRBD2. The junction had 10 bases not matched to a gene; V was cut back by 6 bases and J by 3 bases. Germline CDR1 and CDR2: SGHDN and FVKESK. The CDR3 loop spans 16 amino acids. The CDR3 spells CASRPSGSFLYNEQFF. In nucleotides, the CDR3 is TGTGCCAGCAGACCCAGCGGGAGTTTCCTCTACAATGAGCAGTTCTTC.

Comments on this clonotype: The likely explanation is a read error, given a far larger clone one base away. The chain employs TRBV6-4 and TRBJ2-7; D remains ambiguous. Germline assignment: CDR1 MRHNA and CDR2 SNTAGT. The CDR3 loop spans 13 amino acids. The CDR3 DNA reads as TGTGCCGGCAGCCCAGGATCCGGCTACGAGCAGTACTTC. Translation gives CAGSPGSGYEQYF.

This clonotype has just a few counts. The chain is built from TRBV30 and TRBJ2-7; possible D gene TRBD2, 5 bases. The CDR3 length is 17 residues. Germline V gene sequence: CDR1 GTSNPN, CDR2 SVGIG (reference sequence). Trimming removed 0 bases from V and 7 bases from J, with 25 bases in between. The CDR3 spells CAWSVMRLEVRSGEQYF. CDR3 DNA: TGTGCCTGGAGTGTCATGCGCCTCGAGGTACGGTCGGGAGAGCAGTACTTC.

This clonotype was picked up many times. The chain is built from TRBV11-2 and TRBJ2-2; no reliable D call. Germline values: CDR1 SGHAT, CDR2 FQNNGV. The CDR3 loop spans 16 amino acids. Trimming took off 2 bases at V and 1 base at J, with 11 bases between the two ends. The CDR3 region is CASSLFPERNTGELFF. The DNA of the CDR3 is TGTGCCAGCAGCTTATTTCCGGAGAGGAACACCGGGGAGCTGTTTTTT.

At least ten counts were recorded for this clonotype. This rearrangement joins TRBV2 to TRBJ2-7; D is perhaps TRBD1 (5 bases). CDR1 is SNHLY and CDR2 is FYNNEI in the germline V gene. Deletions cut 5 bases from V and 5 bases from J, with 10 bases between. The CDR3 length is 12 residues. CDR3 sequence reads: CASSRRRDEQYF. The CDR3 bases are TGTGCCAGCAGTCGACGCAGGGACGAGCAGTACTTC.

This clonotype was seen repeatedly, ten times or more. The chain employs TRBV7-9 and TRBJ2-1, with 14 bases identical to TRBD2. The germline V gene encodes CDR1 SEHNR and CDR2 FQNEAQ (reference sequence). Trimming cost V 1 base and J 6 bases; bases outside gene matches: 5. This CDR3 is 17 amino acids long. The CDR3 spells CASSLVVGTSGSNEQFF. For the CDR3, the DNA is TGTGCCAGCAGCTTAGTAGTTGGGACTAGCGGGAGCAATGAGCAGTTCTTC.

This clonotype has ten or more counts. The V and J genes are TRBV6-2 or TRBV6-3 and TRBJ2-5; D unresolved. The CDR3 covers 12 residues. The germline CDR1 and CDR2 sequences are MNHEY and SVGEGT. Trimming removed 6 bases from V and 2 bases from J, with 7 bases in between. The CDR3 nucleotides read TGTGCCAGCAGCCGAATTCAAGAGACCCAGTACTTC. Amino acid sequence: CASSRIQETQYF.

This clonotype appeared many times. The V call is TRBV29-1, the J call TRBJ2-6; 7 positions match TRBD2. Germline CDR1 SQVTM, CDR2 ANQGSEA. The CDR3 extends over 17 amino acids. V shed 3 bases, J shed 0 bases, and the junction held 8 bases outside the gene matches. The CDR3: CSVELGGVSSGANVLTF. The DNA for the CDR3 is TGCAGCGTTGAGTTGGGGGGGGTCAGCTCTGGGGCCAACGTCCTGACTTTC.

This clonotype was found many times. J is TRBJ2-2 and V is TRBV20-1; D is possibly TRBD2 (6 bases). CDR3 length equals 14 residues. With 6 bases removed from V and 5 bases from J, the gap between germline ends came to 16 bases. Germline CDR1 and CDR2: DFQATT and SNEGSKA (reference sequence). Here the CDR3 DNA reads TGCAGTGCGAGACTAGGGCGAACGACCGGGGAGCTGTTTTTT. Translation: CSARLGRTTGELFF.